These 28 T cell receptor beta chains were sequenced from one sample in a study of response to subunit inactivated influenza vaccine. Each CDR3 protein gets one entry after TCRdb re-called the RT-PCR reads with MiXCR. The sample shows approximately 200,000 distinct CDR3 sequences, about an eighth of them seen only once. Specimen: CD8+ T cells sorted from PBMCs, collected around 5 days after vaccination. These receptor sequences come from a man aged 50 to 59 who received an inactivated influenza vaccine.

A few counts support this clonotype. V and J are TRBV9 and TRBJ2-1; tentatively, D is TRBD1 or TRBD2 (5 bases each). The length of the CDR3 is 15 residues. V shed 3 bases and J shed 8 bases, with 18 bases lying between them. Germline values: CDR1 SGDLS, CDR2 YYNGEE. In DNA, the CDR3 is TGTGCCAGCAGCGCACGGGACCGGGCGCGTGATGAGCAGTTCTTC. This gives the protein CASSARDRARDEQFF.

This clonotype was counted a few times. The CDR3 DNA follows: TGCAGTGCGACGGGACAGTCACGCTCCTACAATGAGCAGTTCTTC. It codes for CSATGQSRSYNEQFF. The chain employs TRBV20-1 and TRBJ2-1; 7 nucleotides agree with TRBD1. In germline, CDR1 is DFQATT, CDR2 SNEGSKA (reference sequence). This CDR3 contains 15 residues. J lost 0 bases, V lost 6 bases, and 8 bases had no gene match.

This clonotype was counted ten times or more. The V call is TRBV28, the J call TRBJ2-7; either TRBD1 or TRBD2 may fit D (5 bases each). This CDR3 comprises 15 residues. The V end lost 5 bases, the J end lost 0 bases, and 14 bases lay between the germline ends. Germline CDR1 is MDHEN and CDR2 is SYDVKM. CDR3 DNA sequence: TGTGCCAGCAGTAAACCCAGGGAGAGCTCCTACGAGCAGTACTTC. Its protein is CASSKPRESSYEQYF.

This clonotype has only a few counts. V usage is TRBV28 and J usage is TRBJ2-3, with unresolved D. The V end lost 2 bases, the J end lost 5 bases, and 14 bases lay between the germline ends. Germline values: CDR1 MDHEN, CDR2 SYDVKM. CDR3 length: 15 residues. The CDR3 DNA is TGTGCCAGCAGTTTAGGTGTGGTACGGAAAGATACGCAGTATTTT. Its protein product is CASSLGVVRKDTQYF.

V usage is TRBV28 and J usage is TRBJ2-7; tentative D call: TRBD2 (5 bases). V was shortened by 5 bases and J by 3 bases, with 17 bases between the two germline ends. CDR1 and CDR2 (germline): MDHEN, SYDVKM. The CDR3 spans 15 residues. The CDR3 spells CASSPPTRANYEQYF. DNA of the CDR3: TGTGCCAGCAGTCCTCCCACGAGGGCCAACTACGAGCAGTACTTC.

In this sample, this clonotype turned up a few times. This sequence joins TRBV7-2 and TRBJ2-5; D perhaps matches TRBD2 (6 bases). This CDR3 comprises 16 residues. The V gene lost 1 base and the J gene lost 4 bases, with 16 bases spanning the gap. CDR1 SGHTA and CDR2 FQGNSA come from the germline V gene. DNA for the CDR3: TGTGCCAGCAGCTTAGTAGCGGTCGGATCGGGAGAGACCCAGTACTTC. It yields the protein CASSLVAVGSGETQYF.

V is TRBV27 and J is TRBJ2-3; D perhaps matches TRBD1 (6 bases). CDR3 length equals 16 residues. V dropped 6 bases and J dropped 5 bases, with 21 bases sitting between them. The V gene's germline CDR1 is MNHEY and CDR2 SMNVEV (reference sequence). CDR3 loop: CASRIYLGATGDTQYF. Here the CDR3 DNA reads TGTGCCAGCAGAATATACTTGGGGGCCACGGGAGATACGCAGTATTTT.

In its sample, this clonotype was seen a few times. This sequence joins TRBV12-3 or TRBV12-4 and TRBJ2-1; a possible D gene is TRBD1 (6 bases). CDR3 length: 16 amino acids. The V and J ends lost 5 bases and 2 bases respectively, with 16 bases between them. CDR3 sequence (DNA): TGTGCCAGCAGTATGGGGGCAAGGGGCGCCTACAATGAGCAGTTCTTC. It translates to CASSMGARGAYNEQFF.

This clonotype was detected many times. The V call is TRBV25-1, the J call TRBJ1-3; D not resolved. The ends were cut back, 2 bases at V and 4 bases at J, with 9 bases in the middle. The CDR3 spans 14 residues. Looked up from germline, CDR1 is MGHDK and CDR2 is SYGVNS. CDR3 amino acids: CASSEVTEGNTIYF. The CDR3 region has the DNA TGTGCCAGCAGTGAAGTCACAGAGGGAAACACCATATATTTT.

The chain links TRBV4-1 to TRBJ2-3; D might be TRBD2 (5 bases). The CDR3 is 15 residues long. Trimming removed 0 bases from V and 5 bases from J, with 12 bases in between. The germline V gene encodes CDR1 MGHRA and CDR2 YSYEKL. The CDR3 sequence is CASSQDGKAIDTQYF. The CDR3 region has the DNA TGCGCCAGCAGCCAAGACGGGAAGGCGATAGATACGCAGTATTTT.

This clonotype was observed a few times. The chain carries TRBV25-1 and TRBJ2-3; TRBD2 matches at 11 bases. With 0 bases clipped from V and 3 bases from J, the junction kept 2 bases outside the gene matches. Germline lookup yields CDR1 MGHDK and CDR2 SYGVNS. The length of the CDR3 is 16 residues. In nucleotides, the CDR3 is TGTGCCAGCAGTGAATATGGACTAGCGGGTACAGATACGCAGTATTTT. Residues: CASSEYGLAGTDTQYF.

The gene calls are TRBV29-1 and TRBJ2-5, with TRBD2 matching over 7 bases. This CDR3 is 13 amino acids long. The V gene end was trimmed by 7 bases and the J gene end by 2 bases; junction bases not matched to a gene: 7. Germline CDR1 and CDR2: SQVTM and ANQGSEA. The CDR3 coding sequence is TGCAGCGCCCGCGGGGGAGAACAAGAGACCCAGTACTTC. It yields the protein CSARGGEQETQYF.

V and J are TRBV29-1 and TRBJ2-1; 11 nucleotides agree with TRBD2. The length of the CDR3 is 17 residues. The V segment lost 4 bases and the J segment 6 bases; nucleotides outside the gene matches: 14. Looked up from germline, CDR1 is SQVTM and CDR2 is ANQGSEA. The CDR3 loop reads CSVVDSGRALYPNEQFF. The CDR3 DNA is TGCAGCGTTGTTGATAGCGGGAGGGCCCTATACCCCAATGAGCAGTTCTTC.

V gene TRBV29-1 combines with J gene TRBJ1-1, with D uncertain. Germline assignment: CDR1 SQVTM and CDR2 ANQGSEA. The CDR3 is 15 amino acids. Trimming took 0 bases from V and 6 from J, leaving 17 bases between them. CDR3 nucleotides: TGCAGCGTTGAAGATTGGTCAGAAGCTATCCCTGAAGCTTTCTTT. Translation: CSVEDWSEAIPEAFF. Together with reference TRBV29-1 and TRBJ1-1, the CDR3 gives the full variable domain: SAVISQKPSRDICQRGTSLTIQCQVDSQVTMMFWYRQQPGQSLTLIATANQGSEATYESGFVIDKFPISRPNLTFSTLTVSNMSPEDSSIYLCSVEDWSEAIPEAFFGQGTRLTVV.

This clonotype has a single count. This could be a read error, since a much larger clone is one nucleotide away. This chain links TRBV4-1 with TRBJ2-1, with 7 bases matching TRBD2. Per the germline V gene, CDR1 is MGHRA and CDR2 is YSYEKL. This CDR3 spans 16 amino acids. CDR3 in amino acids: CASSQDETGDYNEQSF. CDR3 bases: TGCGCCAGCAGCCAAGATGAAACGGGGGACTACAATGAGCAGTCCTTC.

The chain recombines TRBV7-9 with TRBJ2-3, with a possible D match to TRBD2 (6 bases). With 1 base removed from V and 3 bases from J, the gap between germline ends came to 11 bases. CDR1 is SEHNR, CDR2 FQNEAQ, per germline (reference sequence). The CDR3 totals 15 residues. CDR3 DNA sequence: TGTGCCAGCAGCTTAGAGGCGGGATCGACAGATACGCAGTATTTT. Amino acid sequence: CASSLEAGSTDTQYF.

This clonotype was detected many times. The chain uses TRBV12-3 or TRBV12-4 and TRBJ1-2; D remains unclear. V dropped 7 bases and J dropped 4 bases, with 28 bases sitting between them. This CDR3 comprises 18 residues. CDR3 in amino acids: CASTNPSQGAGVGYGYTF. DNA of the CDR3: TGTGCCAGCACTAATCCATCCCAAGGCGCAGGCGTAGGCTATGGCTACACCTTC.

The table lists this clonotype with many counts. The chain combines TRBV7-9 with TRBJ2-5, with D possibly matching TRBD2 (6 bases). This CDR3 contains 14 residues. The V and J ends lost 3 bases and 0 bases respectively, with 8 bases between them. Germline values: CDR1 SEHNR, CDR2 FQNEAQ (reference sequence). The CDR3, as DNA: TGTGCCAGCAGCTTTGGAGGGTACCAAGAGACCCAGTACTTC. It translates to CASSFGGYQETQYF.

The chain joins TRBV3-1 to TRBJ2-2; D gene ambiguous. V was shortened by 1 base and J by 0 bases, with 9 bases between the two germline ends. Germline lookup yields CDR1 LGHDT and CDR2 YNNKEL (reference sequence). The CDR3 extends over 16 amino acids. The CDR3 region is CASSQVRQANTGELFF. The CDR3 nucleotides are TGTGCCAGCAGCCAAGTGCGGCAGGCGAACACCGGGGAGCTGTTTTTT.

The chain carries TRBV7-8 and TRBJ2-2; TRBD2 is a possible D gene (6 bases). Germline V gene data show CDR1 as SGHVS and CDR2 as FQNEAQ. V was clipped by 5 bases and J by 6 bases, with 19 bases between them. The CDR3 spans 16 residues. CDR3 in DNA: TGTGCCAGCAGCCCCCCTGGAGGGGAGAGGGCCGGGGAGCTGTTTTTT. Translating gives CASSPPGGERAGELFF.

CDR3 residues: CSARDVGLLETQYF. As DNA, the CDR3 is TGCAGTGCTAGAGATGTGGGTCTCTTGGAGACCCAGTACTTC. The chain carries TRBV20-1 and TRBJ2-5; no reliable D call. Trimming left V 0 bases short and J 5 bases short, with 13 bases between. Germline V CDR1 and CDR2: DFQATT, SNEGSKA (reference sequence). The CDR3 has 14 residues.

The table lists this clonotype with a few counts. This chain connects TRBV28 to TRBJ2-1, with 7 bases aligning to TRBD2. Germline trimming cut 5 bases from V and 8 bases from J; bases unmatched to any gene: 6. The CDR3 contains 13 residues. Germline V CDR1 and CDR2: MDHEN, SYDVKM. As DNA, the CDR3 is TGTGCCAGCAGTCCCACTAGCGTCCATGAGCAGTTCTTC. Its translation: CASSPTSVHEQFF.

This clonotype came up a few times. The V and J genes are TRBV2 and TRBJ2-1, with D perhaps TRBD1 (5 bases). Germline V lookup: CDR1 SNHLY, CDR2 FYNNEI. V lost 4 bases and J lost 7, with 11 bases in between. The CDR3 contains 13 residues. The chain's CDR3 is CASSGTNSNEQFF. The CDR3 DNA reads TGTGCCAGCAGTGGGACAAACTCGAATGAGCAGTTCTTC.

The chain couples TRBV9 to TRBJ2-2, with no clear D. Germline-derived CDR1 and CDR2 are SGDLS and YYNGEE. The CDR3 runs 13 residues. V lost 1 base to trimming and J lost 4 bases, with 5 bases between them. The CDR3 region is CASSVISTGELFF. For the CDR3, the DNA is TGTGCCAGCAGCGTAATCTCCACCGGGGAGCTGTTTTTT.

The V gene is TRBV25-1, the J gene TRBJ2-3, with D possibly matching TRBD1 (7 bases). The V gene lost 5 bases and the J gene lost 2 bases, with 14 bases spanning the gap. CDR3 size: 15 residues. The germline CDR1 and CDR2 sequences are MGHDK and SYGVNS. The DNA of the CDR3 is TGTGCCAGCAGTCCTCAGGGGGGACTCACAGATACGCAGTATTTT. It encodes CASSPQGGLTDTQYF.

This clonotype was observed a few times. The chain combines TRBV6-2 or TRBV6-3 with TRBJ2-2; the D call may be TRBD1 or TRBD2 (5 bases each). This CDR3 is 15 amino acids long. V lost 8 bases and J lost 1, with 14 bases in between. From germline, CDR1 is MNHEY and CDR2 SVGEGT. The CDR3 bases are TGTGCCAGCGTCGAGGGGCAAGGGAACACCGGGGAGCTGTTTTTT. Its protein is CASVEGQGNTGELFF.

This clonotype was observed a few times. The chain recombines TRBV7-8 with TRBJ2-1, with a tentative D call TRBD1 (5 bases). Germline V gene sequence: CDR1 SGHVS, CDR2 FQNEAQ. V was pared by 1 base and J by 4 bases, with 8 bases between. CDR3 length: 14 residues. CDR3 residues: CASSLGTRYNEQFF. The DNA for the CDR3 is TGTGCCAGCAGCTTAGGGACAAGATACAATGAGCAGTTCTTC.

This clonotype appeared many times. The V call is TRBV12-3 or TRBV12-4, the J call TRBJ2-1, with 12 nucleotides matching TRBD2. The V gene end was trimmed by 5 bases and the J gene end by 6 bases; junction bases not matched to a gene: 5. The CDR3 extends over 15 amino acids. Here the CDR3 DNA reads TGTGCCAGCAGTCCCCCTAGCGGGAGGGGCAATGAGCAGTTCTTC. Amino acid sequence: CASSPPSGRGNEQFF.